This T cell receptor (beta chain) derives from a study of blood T cell repertoires in COVID-19 (TCRdb year 2020). A note on the overall study: Samples from collaborators originated in the United States, Italy and Spain and spanned both the acute and convalescent phases of COVID-19. The material from the prospective study consisted of cDNA or gDNA derived from T cells, B-cell-depleted T cells, or PBMCs. Deeply sampled blood TCRbeta repertoires from subjects exposed to, actively infected with, or recovered from COVID-19 were included in the dataset. A freely available public database, intended as a resource for researchers studying the immune response to SARS-CoV-2, is where the repertoires were released. The samples were drawn from two sources: the first 160 participants of the ongoing ImmuneRACE study, and 1,000 to 1,500 subjects contributed by 6 global collaborators. A de-identified subject ID, COVID-19 status, age in years and sex were almost always included in the sample metadata. Where available, HLA class I and class II types were obtained from metadata supplied by the sample provider rather than from assay-based typing. What the study reported, not specific to this receptor: The amount of clinical and demographic metadata varied by source and participant and was provided uncurated.

This clone was observed a single time. The target of this receptor is not known. Base-call qualities are not available, and no considerably larger clone is one nucleotide away. The collaborating institutions used their own protocols to collect whole blood in K2EDTA tubes. For TCRbeta analysis, collaborators shipped samples in one of three forms: frozen whole blood, isolated PBMCs, or DNA extracted from either of those sample types. TCRbeta CDR3 regions were amplified from genomic DNA by means of the immunoSEQ Assay, a bias-controlled multiplex PCR. The published analysis was carried out like this. The number of nucleated cells in each sample was estimated from the amplification of reference gene primers within the assay. To quantify the absolute abundance of each unique TCRbeta CDR3 rearrangement, sequence reads were collapsed and filtered. For each sample, productive Simpson clonality was calculated as the square root of Simpson's diversity index across productive rearrangements. In its TCRdb copy, this immuneACCESS table keeps in-frame sequences only and misses some clones. Where compared with another copy, unresolved V genes explain less than half of these, and the others have no known cause. The V and J calls and clone size come from that table; D and trimming were worked out from the DNA. This sample is represented by about 59,000 clones; under 90% of them were singletons. Of the sample, roughly 28% falls within the top ten clones.

CDR1 and CDR2, per the germline V gene (reference sequence), are SGHNT and YYREEE. V trim: 0 bases; J trim: 6 bases; unmatched bases: 11. The CDR3 sequence holds 17 residues, the cysteine and phenylalanine included. Only the CDR3 DNA stays, 51 bases, in frame from base 1. The sequence joins TRBV5-4 to TRBJ2-1; 8 junctional bases match TRBD2. The sample comprised peripheral blood. This TCR was sampled from an elderly woman with active or convalescent COVID-19. CDR3 sequence: CASSLAGGGQGRNEQFF. The bases are TGTGCCAGCAGCTTGGCCGGCGGGGGGCAAGGACGCAATGAGCAGTTCTTC.